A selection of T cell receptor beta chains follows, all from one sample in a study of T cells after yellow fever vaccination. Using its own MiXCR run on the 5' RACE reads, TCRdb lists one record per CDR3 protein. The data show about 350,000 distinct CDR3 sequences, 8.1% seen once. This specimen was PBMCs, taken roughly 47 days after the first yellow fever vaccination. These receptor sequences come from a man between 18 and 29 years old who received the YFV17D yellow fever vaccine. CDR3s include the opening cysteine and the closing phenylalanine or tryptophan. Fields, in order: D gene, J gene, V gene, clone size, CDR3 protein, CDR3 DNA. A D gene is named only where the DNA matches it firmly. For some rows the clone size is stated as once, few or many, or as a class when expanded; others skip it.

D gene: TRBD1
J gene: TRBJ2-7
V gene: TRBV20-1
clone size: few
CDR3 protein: CSAREPGGNEQYF
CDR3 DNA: TGCAGTGCGCGAGAGCCAGGGGGCAACGAGCAGTACTTC

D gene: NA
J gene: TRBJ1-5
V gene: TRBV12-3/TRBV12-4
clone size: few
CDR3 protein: CASSLQQGQPQHF
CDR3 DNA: TGTGCCAGCAGTTTACAGCAAGGACAGCCCCAGCATTTT

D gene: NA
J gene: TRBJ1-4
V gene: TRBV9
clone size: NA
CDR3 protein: CASSVGTGISENEKLFF
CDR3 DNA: TGTGCCAGCAGCGTTGGAACAGGGATAAGTGAAAATGAAAAACTGTTTTTT

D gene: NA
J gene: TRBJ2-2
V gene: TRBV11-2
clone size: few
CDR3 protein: CASSLGSLVGELFF
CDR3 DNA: TGTGCCAGCAGCTTAGGATCTTTGGTCGGGGAGCTGTTTTTT

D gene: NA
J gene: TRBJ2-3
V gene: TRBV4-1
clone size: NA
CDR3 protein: CASSQFTGWTTDTQYF
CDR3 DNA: TGCGCCAGCAGCCAATTCACAGGGTGGACCACAGATACGCAGTATTTT

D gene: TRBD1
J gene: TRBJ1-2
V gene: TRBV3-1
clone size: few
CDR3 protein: CASSRTGMNYGYTF
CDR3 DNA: TGTGCCAGCAGCCGGACAGGGATGAACTATGGCTACACCTTC

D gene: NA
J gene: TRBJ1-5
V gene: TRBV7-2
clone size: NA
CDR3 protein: CASSLARAHRQPQHF
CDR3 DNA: TGTGCCAGCAGCTTAGCCCGGGCCCACCGTCAGCCCCAGCATTTT

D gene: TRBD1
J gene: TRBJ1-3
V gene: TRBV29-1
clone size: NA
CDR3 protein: CSVADRAGNTIYF
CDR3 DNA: TGCAGCGTGGCGGACAGGGCCGGGAACACCATATATTTT

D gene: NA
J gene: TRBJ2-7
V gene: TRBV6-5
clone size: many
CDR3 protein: CASSYGGSYEQYF
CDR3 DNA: TGTGCCAGCAGTTACGGGGGTTCCTACGAGCAGTACTTC

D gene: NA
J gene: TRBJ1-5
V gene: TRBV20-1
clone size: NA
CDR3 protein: CSAREQISSREPDQPQHF
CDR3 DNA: TGCAGTGCTAGAGAACAGATCAGTTCCCGCGAACCGGATCAGCCCCAGCATTTT

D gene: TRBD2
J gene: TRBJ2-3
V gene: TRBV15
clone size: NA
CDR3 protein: CATSRVSGVIRTDTQYF
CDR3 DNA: TGTGCCACCAGCAGAGTTAGCGGGGTTATCCGCACAGATACGCAGTATTTT

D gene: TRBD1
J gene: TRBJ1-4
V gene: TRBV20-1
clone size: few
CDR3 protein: CSAHPGDRNEKLFF
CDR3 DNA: TGCAGTGCCCACCCAGGGGACAGGAATGAAAAACTGTTTTTT

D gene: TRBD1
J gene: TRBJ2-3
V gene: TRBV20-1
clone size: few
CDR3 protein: CSASDRVRDTQYF
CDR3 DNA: TGCAGTGCGTCGGACAGGGTGAGAGATACGCAGTATTTT

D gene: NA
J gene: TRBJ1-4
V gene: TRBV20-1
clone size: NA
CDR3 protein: CSARDGTTTNEKLFF
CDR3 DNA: TGCAGTGCTAGAGATGGGACAACAACTAATGAAAAACTGTTTTTT

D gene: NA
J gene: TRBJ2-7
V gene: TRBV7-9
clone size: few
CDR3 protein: CASSPRHSYEQYF
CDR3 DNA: TGTGCCAGCAGCCCCCGGCACTCCTACGAGCAGTACTTC

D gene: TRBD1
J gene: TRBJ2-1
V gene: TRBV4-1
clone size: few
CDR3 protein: CASRKTGGTYNEQFF
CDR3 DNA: TGCGCCAGCAGAAAGACAGGGGGAACCTACAATGAGCAGTTCTTC

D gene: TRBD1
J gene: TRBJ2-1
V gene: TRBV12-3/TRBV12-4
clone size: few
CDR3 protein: CASSFRDRDNEQFF
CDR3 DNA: TGTGCCAGCAGTTTCCGGGACAGGGACAATGAGCAGTTCTTC

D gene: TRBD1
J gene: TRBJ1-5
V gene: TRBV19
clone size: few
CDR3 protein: CASRPDRGGNQPQHF
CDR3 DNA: TGTGCCAGTAGACCGGACAGGGGGGGCAATCAGCCCCAGCATTTT

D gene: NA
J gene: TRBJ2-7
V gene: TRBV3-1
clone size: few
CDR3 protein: CASSQDRGRSYEQYF
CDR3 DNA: TGTGCCAGCAGCCAAGACCGTGGGAGGAGCTACGAGCAGTACTTC

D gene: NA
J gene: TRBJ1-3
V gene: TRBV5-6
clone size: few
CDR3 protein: CASSSGRGRGNTIYF
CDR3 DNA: TGTGCCAGCAGCTCCGGCAGGGGCCGGGGAAACACCATATATTTT

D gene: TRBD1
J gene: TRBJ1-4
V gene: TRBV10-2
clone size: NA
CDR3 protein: CATQETGGDEKLFF
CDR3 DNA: TGCGCCACCCAAGAGACAGGGGGTGATGAAAAACTGTTTTTT

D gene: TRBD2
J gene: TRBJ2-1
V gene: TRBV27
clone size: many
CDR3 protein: CASNINLAGVEQFF
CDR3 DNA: TGTGCCAGCAATATTAATCTAGCGGGGGTTGAGCAGTTCTTC

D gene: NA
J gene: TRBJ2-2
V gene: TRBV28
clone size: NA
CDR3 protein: CASSFRVGKPTNTGELFF
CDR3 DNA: TGTGCCAGCAGTTTTAGGGTGGGGAAGCCGACGAACACCGGGGAGCTGTTTTTT

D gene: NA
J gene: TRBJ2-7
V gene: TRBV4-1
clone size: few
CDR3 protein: CASSASGAPVSYEQYF
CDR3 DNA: TGCGCCAGCAGCGCCTCGGGGGCGCCGGTATCCTACGAGCAGTACTTC

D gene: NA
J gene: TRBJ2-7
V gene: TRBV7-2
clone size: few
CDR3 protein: CASSGSTRAEQYF
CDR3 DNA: TGTGCCAGCAGCGGGTCTACACGGGCCGAGCAGTACTTC

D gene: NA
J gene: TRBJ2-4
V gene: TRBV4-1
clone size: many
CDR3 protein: CASSQDSPGTAEDIQYF
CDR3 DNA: TGCGCCAGCAGCCAAGATTCTCCAGGAACTGCCGAGGACATTCAGTACTTC

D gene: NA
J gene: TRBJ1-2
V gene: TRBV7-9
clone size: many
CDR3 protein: CASSLEGRANYGYTF
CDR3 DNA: TGTGCCAGCAGCTTAGAAGGGAGAGCTAACTATGGCTACACCTTC

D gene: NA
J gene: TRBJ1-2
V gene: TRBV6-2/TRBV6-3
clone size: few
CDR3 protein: CASSSTWGYTF
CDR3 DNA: TGTGCCAGCAGTTCTACATGGGGCTACACCTTC

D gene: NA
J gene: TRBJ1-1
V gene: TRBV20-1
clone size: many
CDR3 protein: CSRTLNTEAFF
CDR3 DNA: TGCAGTAGGACATTGAACACTGAAGCTTTCTTT

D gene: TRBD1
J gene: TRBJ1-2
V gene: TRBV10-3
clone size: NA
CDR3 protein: CAIREQGGNGYTF
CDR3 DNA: TGTGCCATCAGGGAACAGGGGGGAAATGGCTACACCTTC

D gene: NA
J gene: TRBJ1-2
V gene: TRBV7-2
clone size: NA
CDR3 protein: CASSVATATYGYTF
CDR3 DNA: TGTGCCAGCAGCGTAGCGACAGCAACCTATGGCTACACCTTC

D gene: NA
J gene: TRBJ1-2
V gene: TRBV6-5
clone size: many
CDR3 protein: CASSYSLAGFYGYTF
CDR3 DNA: TGTGCCAGCAGTTACTCGTTAGCGGGTTTCTATGGCTACACCTTC

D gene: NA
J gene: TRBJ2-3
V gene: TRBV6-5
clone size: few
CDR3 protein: CASSYSGGSNTDTQYF
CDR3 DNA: TGTGCCAGCAGTTACTCCGGGGGCAGTAACACAGATACGCAGTATTTT

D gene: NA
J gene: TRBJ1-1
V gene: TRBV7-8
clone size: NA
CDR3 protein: CASSLRGADVVVAFF
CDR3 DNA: TGTGCCAGCAGCTTAAGGGGGGCAGACGTGGTAGTAGCTTTCTTT

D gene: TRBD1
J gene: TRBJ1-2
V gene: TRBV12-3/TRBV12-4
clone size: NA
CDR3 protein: CASRESDRGDHGYTF
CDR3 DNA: TGTGCCAGCAGAGAATCGGACAGGGGAGATCATGGCTACACCTTC

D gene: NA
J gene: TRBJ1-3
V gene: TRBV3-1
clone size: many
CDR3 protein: CASSQTSGLSGNTIYF
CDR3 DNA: TGTGCCAGCAGCCAAACTTCGGGGCTGTCCGGAAACACCATATATTTT

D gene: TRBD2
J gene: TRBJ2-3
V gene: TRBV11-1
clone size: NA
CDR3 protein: CASSLGSGVSLHTDTQYF
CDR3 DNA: TGTGCCAGCAGCTTGGGTAGCGGGGTAAGCCTTCACACAGATACGCAGTATTTT

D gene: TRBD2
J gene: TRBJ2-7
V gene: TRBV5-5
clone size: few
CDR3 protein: CASSQRGPNSYEQYF
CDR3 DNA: TGTGCCAGCAGCCAGCGGGGGCCAAACTCCTACGAGCAGTACTTC

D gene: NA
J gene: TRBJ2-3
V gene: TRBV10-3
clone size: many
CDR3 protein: CATAPTADTQYF
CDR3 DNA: TGTGCCACTGCACCCACCGCGGATACGCAGTATTTT

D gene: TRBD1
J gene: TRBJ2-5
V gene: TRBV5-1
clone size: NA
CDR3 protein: CASSKGSPGQGGGETQYF
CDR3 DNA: TGCGCCAGCAGCAAGGGCTCTCCGGGACAGGGGGGAGGAGAGACCCAGTACTTC

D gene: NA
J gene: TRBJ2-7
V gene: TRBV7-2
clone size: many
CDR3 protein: CASSFDRPYEQYF
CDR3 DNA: TGTGCCAGCAGCTTCGACAGACCCTACGAGCAGTACTTC

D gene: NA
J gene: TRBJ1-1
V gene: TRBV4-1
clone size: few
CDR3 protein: CASSPGTRLHTEAFF
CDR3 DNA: TGCGCCAGCAGTCCCGGGACAAGGCTCCACACTGAAGCTTTCTTT

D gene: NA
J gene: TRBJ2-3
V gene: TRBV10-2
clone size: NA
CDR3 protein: CASSDRVGTDTQYF
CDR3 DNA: TGCGCCAGCAGTGACAGGGTCGGCACAGATACGCAGTATTTT

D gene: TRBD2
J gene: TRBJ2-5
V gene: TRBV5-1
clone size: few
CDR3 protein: CASSLARTSGQETQYF
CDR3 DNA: TGCGCCAGCAGCTTGGCGAGGACTAGCGGGCAAGAGACCCAGTACTTC

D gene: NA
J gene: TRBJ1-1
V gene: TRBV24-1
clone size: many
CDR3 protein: CATSEPGGTEAFF
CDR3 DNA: TGTGCCACCAGTGAGCCAGGAGGGACTGAAGCTTTCTTT

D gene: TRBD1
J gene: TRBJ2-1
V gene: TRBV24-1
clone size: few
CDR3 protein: CATGTGGSYNEQFF
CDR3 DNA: TGTGCCACGGGAACAGGGGGCTCCTACAATGAGCAGTTCTTC

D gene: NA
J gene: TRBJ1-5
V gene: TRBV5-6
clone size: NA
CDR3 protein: CASSFGARNQPQHF
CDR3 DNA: TGTGCCAGCAGCTTTGGGGCTAGAAATCAGCCCCAGCATTTT

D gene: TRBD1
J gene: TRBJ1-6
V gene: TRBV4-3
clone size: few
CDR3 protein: CASQDRGDSPLHF
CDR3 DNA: TGCGCCAGCCAAGACAGGGGAGATTCACCCCTCCACTTT

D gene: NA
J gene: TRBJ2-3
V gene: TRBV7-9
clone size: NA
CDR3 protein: CASSPPTLTSTDTQYF
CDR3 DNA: TGTGCCAGCAGCCCCCCGACTCTGACTAGCACAGATACGCAGTATTTT

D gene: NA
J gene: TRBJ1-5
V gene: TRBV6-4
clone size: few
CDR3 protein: CAVTIFTGPAQHF
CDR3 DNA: TGTGCCGTGACTATCTTTACAGGGCCGGCCCAGCATTTT

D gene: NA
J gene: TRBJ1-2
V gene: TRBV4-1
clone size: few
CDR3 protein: CASSQDDTKDYGYTF
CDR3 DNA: TGCGCCAGCAGCCAAGATGATACAAAGGACTATGGCTACACCTTC

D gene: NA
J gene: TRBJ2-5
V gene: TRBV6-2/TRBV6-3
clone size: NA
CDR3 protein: CASSYLALGETQYF
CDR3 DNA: TGTGCCAGCAGTTATCTAGCGCTGGGGGAGACCCAGTACTTC

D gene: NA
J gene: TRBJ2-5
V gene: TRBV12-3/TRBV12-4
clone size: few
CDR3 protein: CASSRRIAEGETQYF
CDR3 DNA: TGTGCCAGCAGCCGTAGGATAGCGGAGGGAGAGACCCAGTACTTC